A single sample is the source of the 21 T cell receptor beta chains below, sequenced in a study of blood T cells in healthy people across ages. It was with a sample-barcoded 5' primer and a J-beta primer mix that a second PCR of roughly 7 to 12 cycles was run. TCRdb fed the 5' RACE reads into MiXCR, producing one record per CDR3 protein. Of some 1.8 million distinct CDR3 sequences in the sample, 35% to 50% were seen once. The specimen sequenced was blood. Source of these receptors: a human donor in good health.

This chain uses TRBV29-1 with TRBJ2-7, with D possibly being TRBD1 or TRBD2 (5 bases each). V was trimmed by 4 bases and J by 2 bases, leaving 9 bases between them. This CDR3 comprises 12 residues. In germline, CDR1 is SQVTM, CDR2 ANQGSEA. The CDR3 loop is CSVVQGAYEQYF. The CDR3 region has the DNA TGCAGCGTTGTTCAGGGAGCCTACGAGCAGTACTTC.

This clonotype was seen more than once but under ten times. The chain carries TRBV7-2 and TRBJ2-2; 13 bases line up with TRBD2. This CDR3 has 18 amino acids. Germline V gene sequence: CDR1 SGHTA, CDR2 FQGNSA. Trimming took 4 bases from V and 2 from J; bases not matched to a gene: 7. The CDR3, as DNA: TGTGCCAGCAGCTCCCGAGGACTAGCGGGGGCCAACACCGGGGAGCTGTTTTTT. Translating it yields CASSSRGLAGANTGELFF.

Only one count was recorded for this clonotype. This chain connects TRBV6-4 to TRBJ2-3; the D is unclear. The CDR3 sequence is 17 residues long. Germline V lookup: CDR1 MRHNA, CDR2 SNTAGT. The V gene lost 6 bases and the J gene lost 2 bases, with 21 bases spanning the gap. The CDR3 is CASSAGLPDADTDTQYF. CDR3 bases: TGTGCCAGCAGCGCCGGGCTTCCCGATGCCGACACAGATACGCAGTATTTT.

This clonotype was detected a few times. The chain recombines TRBV29-1 with TRBJ2-3; D is uncertain. CDR3 length: 13 residues. V was clipped by 7 bases and J by 2 bases, with 13 bases between them. The germline CDR1 and CDR2 sequences are SQVTM and ANQGSEA. Here the CDR3 DNA reads TGCAGCGCTCTGGACCGATACACAGATACGCAGTATTTT. It specifies CSALDRYTDTQYF.

About this clonotype itself: This sequence may be a read error, since a much larger clone differs from it by one base. J is TRBJ2-4 and V is TRBV29-1; D uncertain. Near its end, the DNA agrees better with TRBJ2-1, so the J call may be wrong. This CDR3 region has 14 residues. Looked up from germline, CDR1 is SQVTM and CDR2 is ANQGSEA. This chain's CDR3 is CSVEVGSTKNIQFF. The CDR3 coding sequence is TGCAGCGTTGAAGTTGGCTCGACCAAAAACATTCAGTTCTTC.

This clonotype has more than one count but fewer than ten. V is TRBV20-1 and J is TRBJ2-7, with TRBD1 matching 7 bases. CDR1 is DFQATT, CDR2 SNEGSKA, per germline (reference sequence). CDR3 size: 14 residues. The V segment lost 5 bases and the J segment 1 base; nucleotides outside the gene matches: 8. The CDR3 region has the DNA TGCAGTGCTCACAGAGGGGGACAGTCCTACGAGCAGTACTTC. Residues: CSAHRGGQSYEQYF.

This rearrangement joins TRBV28 to TRBJ2-7; TRBD1 agrees at 11 bases. CDR3 length: 18 amino acids. In germline, CDR1 is MDHEN, CDR2 SYDVKM. Trimming took 4 bases from V and 4 from J; bases not matched to a gene: 15. CDR3 nucleotides: TGTGCCAGCAGTTCCATAGACTGGGACAGGGGGTTTCCTTACGAGCAGTACTTC. Its protein product is CASSSIDWDRGFPYEQYF.

This clonotype was observed a few times. This rearrangement joins TRBV7-2 to TRBJ2-5; 9 bases are a match to TRBD2. In germline, CDR1 is SGHTA, CDR2 FQGNSA. The CDR3 extends over 15 amino acids. J gave up 5 bases and V 5 bases, and 9 bases lay outside the gene matches. CDR3 region: CASSIRALAGETQYF. The CDR3 coding sequence is TGTGCCAGCAGCATAAGGGCGCTAGCGGGGGAGACCCAGTACTTC.

V and J are TRBV20-1 and TRBJ2-5; 8 nucleotides align to TRBD1. The CDR3 has 13 residues. Germline V gene data show CDR1 as DFQATT and CDR2 as SNEGSKA (reference sequence). Trimming removed 6 bases from V and 7 bases from J; junction bases left unmatched: 10. Here the CDR3 reads CSAPRTGTGTQYF. CDR3 coding DNA: TGCAGTGCCCCCCGGACAGGGACGGGGACCCAGTACTTC.

This clonotype was seen more than once but under ten times. V is TRBV3-1 and J is TRBJ1-1; 9 nucleotides match TRBD1. Germline V gives CDR1 LGHDT, CDR2 YNNKEL (reference sequence). The CDR3 has 15 amino acids. The V segment lost 4 bases and the J segment 3 bases; nucleotides outside the gene matches: 6. DNA for the CDR3: TGTGCCAGCAGCCTAGACAGGGGGAGGTACACTGAAGCTTTCTTT. This gives the protein CASSLDRGRYTEAFF.

J is TRBJ2-7 and V is TRBV20-1; D gene uncertain. There are 14 residues in the CDR3. The V end was cut by 1 base, the J end by 0 bases, with 10 bases between. Germline CDR1 is DFQATT and CDR2 is SNEGSKA (reference sequence). The CDR3 reads CSARGHLSSYEQYF. Here the CDR3 DNA reads TGCAGTGCTAGAGGGCACCTTTCCTCCTACGAGCAGTACTTC.

This clonotype has a handful of counts. The CDR3 sequence is CASSDDRLNTEAFF. The CDR3, as DNA: TGTGCCAGCAGTGACGACAGGTTGAACACTGAAGCTTTCTTT. The V gene is TRBV6-6, the J gene TRBJ1-1, with D tentatively TRBD1 (6 bases). The ends were cut back, 5 bases at V and 0 bases at J, with 10 bases in the middle. Germline lookup yields CDR1 MNHNY and CDR2 SVGAGI (reference sequence). The CDR3 loop spans 14 amino acids.

As regards this clonotype: This likely came from a read error, as a far larger clone is one base away. The CDR3 protein is CASSQSYEQYV. In nucleotides, the CDR3 is TGTGCCAGCAGTCAATCCTACGAGCAGTACGTC. The rearrangement uses TRBV6-2 or TRBV6-3 and TRBJ2-7, with D unclear. The CDR3 covers 11 residues. Germline assignment: CDR1 MNHEY and CDR2 SVGEGT. V shed 5 bases and J shed 1 base, with 3 bases lying between them.

V is TRBV28 and J is TRBJ2-7; D not resolved. The V end was cut by 3 bases, the J end by 7 bases, with 10 bases between. The CDR3 length is 12 residues. Germline-derived CDR1 and CDR2 are MDHEN and SYDVKM. This chain's CDR3 is CASSFFVGEQYF. For the CDR3, the DNA is TGTGCCAGCAGTTTTTTTGTGGGAGAGCAGTACTTC.

This clonotype has only a few counts. The genes are TRBV30 and TRBJ1-2; D possibly corresponds to TRBD1 (6 bases). V was pared by 5 bases and J by 4 bases, with 11 bases between. This CDR3 is built from 12 residues. Germline loops: CDR1 GTSNPN, CDR2 SVGIG (reference sequence). The CDR3: CAWADSSYGYTF. CDR3 in DNA: TGTGCCTGGGCGGACAGTTCCTATGGCTACACCTTC.

This chain uses TRBV7-2 with TRBJ1-2, with TRBD1 matching over 7 bases. The V segment lost 2 bases and the J segment 2 bases; nucleotides outside the gene matches: 8. The CDR3 is 16 amino acids. The germline V gene encodes CDR1 SGHTA and CDR2 FQGNSA. The CDR3 DNA reads as TGTGCCAGCAGCTTACGGGTAGGGACAGCGAACTATGGCTACACCTTC. Amino acids: CASSLRVGTANYGYTF.

This chain's CDR3 is CASSFSTGGGEKLFF. CDR3 in DNA: TGTGCCAGCAGCTTTTCTACAGGGGGAGGTGAAAAACTGTTTTTT. The chain couples TRBV6-5 to TRBJ1-4, with 8 bases that match TRBD1. CDR3 length equals 15 residues. Germline-derived CDR1 and CDR2 are MNHEY and SVGAGI. Trimming at V came to 6 bases and at J to 7 bases, leaving 10 bases not matched to a gene.

The chain couples TRBV10-3 to TRBJ2-1, with 8 bases aligning to TRBD2. CDR3 length: 13 amino acids. The V segment lost 6 bases and the J segment 4 bases; nucleotides outside the gene matches: 2. Germline assignment: CDR1 ENHRY and CDR2 SYGVKD. The CDR3 DNA reads TGTGCCATCAGGACTAGCGAATACAATGAGCAGTTCTTC. Its translation: CAIRTSEYNEQFF.

This clonotype has a handful of counts. This chain joins TRBV6-5 and TRBJ2-5; D may be TRBD2 (6 bases). The CDR3 contains 15 residues. CDR1 and CDR2 (germline): MNHEY, SVGAGI. V was cut by 6 bases and J by 5 bases, with 19 bases left in between. DNA for the CDR3: TGTGCCAGCAGAAACTACCGGGACTCTGGGGAGACCCAGTACTTC. This gives the protein CASRNYRDSGETQYF.

The sample holds a few counts of this clonotype. This chain links TRBV20-1 with TRBJ1-4, with 7 bases aligning to TRBD1. CDR3 length: 11 amino acids. Germline loops: CDR1 DFQATT, CDR2 SNEGSKA (reference sequence). The CDR3 region has the DNA TGCGCCGGACAGGAGAATGAAAAACTGTTTTTT. Protein sequence: CAGQENEKLFF.

As concerns this clonotype: A clone one base away is much larger, so this may be a read error. The chain couples TRBV7-9 to TRBJ2-7; 7 bases are shared with TRBD2. From germline, CDR1 is SEHNR and CDR2 FQNEAQ (reference sequence). J gave up 6 bases and V 3 bases, and 2 bases lay outside the gene matches. This CDR3 is 12 amino acids long. The chain's CDR3 is CASSLGGIEQYF. The CDR3 DNA reads TGTGCCAGCAGCTTGGGGGGGATCGAGCAGTACTTC.